A single sample gave rise to the 9 T cell receptor beta chains below, sequenced in a study of shared clonotypes between healthy human individuals. Using immunoSEQ multiplex PCR, the repertoire was profiled, and TCRdb retains in-frame clones only, with some absent. The data hold 150,000 to 200,000 clones, with roughly 91% observed a single time. The source material was naive CD4+ T cells sorted from blood. The sample's subset: CD45RA+ positively selected. The source of these receptors is a woman in her 30s in good health.

This clone was counted a single time. The V gene is TRBV7-7, the J gene TRBJ2-2, with TRBD2 identical over 8 bases. CDR3 length: 17 amino acids. The germline CDR1 and CDR2 sequences are SSHAT and FNYEAQ (reference sequence). V shed 5 bases and J 5 bases; nucleotides not matched to a gene: 13. The CDR3 nucleotides are TGTGCCAGCAGCCCCCTACCAACGGGAGGGGAGACCGGGGAGCTGTTTTTT. Its protein product is CASSPLPTGGETGELFF.

CDR3 region: CASSERSVGAGLYEQYF. CDR3 coding DNA: TGTGCCAGCAGTGAGCGGTCTGTGGGAGCTGGGTTGTACGAGCAGTACTTC. This rearrangement joins TRBV2 to TRBJ2-7; tentative D call: TRBD2 (5 bases). V was shortened by 3 bases and J by 4 bases, with 22 bases between the two germline ends. Germline lookup yields CDR1 SNHLY and CDR2 FYNNEI. The CDR3 consists of 17 residues.

The DNA of the CDR3 is TGTGCCAGCTCTCCTATGAGGGACAGGGGCACCGGGGAGCTGTTTTTT. Its translation is CASSPMRDRGTGELFF. This chain connects TRBV18 to TRBJ2-2; 10 nucleotides line up with TRBD1. The junction had 8 bases not matched to a gene; V was cut back by 6 bases and J by 4 bases. CDR1 is KGHSH and CDR2 is LQKENI in the germline V gene. This CDR3 comprises 16 residues. Combining the CDR3 with reference TRBV18 and TRBJ2-2 gives the whole variable domain NAGVMQNPRHLVRRRGQEARLRCSPMKGHSHVYWYRQLPEEGLKFMVYLQKENIIDESGMPKERFSAEFPKEGPSILRIQQVVRGDSAAYFCASSPMRDRGTGELFFGEGSRLTVL.

The J gene is TRBJ2-2, the V gene TRBV4-1; 7 bases are a match to TRBD2. The CDR3 runs 18 residues. The V gene end was trimmed by 0 bases and the J gene end by 0 bases; junction bases not matched to a gene: 7. CDR1 is MGHRA and CDR2 is YSYEKL in the germline V gene. CDR3 DNA sequence: TGCGCCAGCAGCCAAGAGACTAGCTCCTACGCGAACACCGGGGAGCTGTTTTTT. It is translated as CASSQETSSYANTGELFF.

This chain joins TRBV27 and TRBJ2-5; 7 bases fit TRBD2. The J call may be faulty, since TRBJ2-7 better matches the DNA end. CDR1 and CDR2 (germline): MNHEY, SMNVEV (reference sequence). This CDR3 has 15 amino acids. CDR3 residues: CASSTLGEGRYEQYF. DNA of the CDR3: TGTGCCAGCAGCACCCTAGGGGAGGGACGATACGAGCAGTACTTC.

In its sample, this clone was seen once. The rearrangement uses TRBV10-3 and TRBJ1-1; 11 bases are shared with TRBD1. V was clipped by 2 bases and J by 10 bases; unmatched bases: 6. Germline V lookup: CDR1 ENHRY, CDR2 SYGVKD. CDR3 length: 14 residues. The CDR3 nucleotides are TGTGCCATCAGTGAGGGGGACAGGGGGTTTGGAGCTTTCTTT. It translates to CAISEGDRGFGAFF.

This sequence joins TRBV5-1 and TRBJ2-1, with TRBD2 matching over 10 bases. Germline V gene data show CDR1 as SGHRS and CDR2 as YFSETQ. The CDR3 contains 14 residues. The V gene end was trimmed by 4 bases and the J gene end by 8 bases; junction bases not matched to a gene: 6. The chain's CDR3 is CASSRAGGWDEQFF. CDR3 bases: TGCGCCAGCAGCCGAGCGGGAGGGTGGGATGAGCAGTTCTTC.

The chain couples TRBV5-1 to TRBJ1-1, with TRBD1 matching over 7 bases. CDR1 is SGHRS, CDR2 YFSETQ, per germline. With V trimmed by 4 bases and J by 1 base, 7 bases remained unmatched. CDR3 length: 15 residues. The CDR3 spells CASSTTGTENTEAFF. CDR3 bases: TGCGCCAGCAGCACAACCGGGACAGAGAACACTGAAGCTTTCTTT.

The chain couples TRBV27 to TRBJ2-7; unclear D gene. Germline V lookup: CDR1 MNHEY, CDR2 SMNVEV (reference sequence). Trimming left V 2 bases short and J 3 bases short, with 11 bases between. The CDR3 covers 14 residues. CDR3 coding DNA: TGTGCCAGCAGTTTAGTGGGTGGAATCTACGAGCAGTACTTC. Amino acids: CASSLVGGIYEQYF.